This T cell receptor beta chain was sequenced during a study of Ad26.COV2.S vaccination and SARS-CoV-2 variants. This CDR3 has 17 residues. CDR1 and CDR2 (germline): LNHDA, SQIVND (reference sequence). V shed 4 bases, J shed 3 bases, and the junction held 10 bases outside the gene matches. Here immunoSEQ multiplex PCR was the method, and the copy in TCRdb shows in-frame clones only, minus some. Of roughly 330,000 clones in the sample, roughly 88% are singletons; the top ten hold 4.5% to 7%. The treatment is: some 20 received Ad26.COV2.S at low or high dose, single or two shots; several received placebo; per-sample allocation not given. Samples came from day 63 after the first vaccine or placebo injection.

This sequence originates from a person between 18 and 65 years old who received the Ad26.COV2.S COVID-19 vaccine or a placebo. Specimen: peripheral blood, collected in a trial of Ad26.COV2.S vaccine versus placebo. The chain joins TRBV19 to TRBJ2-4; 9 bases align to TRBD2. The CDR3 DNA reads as TGTGCCAGTAGTAGGGATGCTAGCGGGGAGATCAAAAACATTCAGTACTTC. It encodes CASSRDASGEIKNIQYF.